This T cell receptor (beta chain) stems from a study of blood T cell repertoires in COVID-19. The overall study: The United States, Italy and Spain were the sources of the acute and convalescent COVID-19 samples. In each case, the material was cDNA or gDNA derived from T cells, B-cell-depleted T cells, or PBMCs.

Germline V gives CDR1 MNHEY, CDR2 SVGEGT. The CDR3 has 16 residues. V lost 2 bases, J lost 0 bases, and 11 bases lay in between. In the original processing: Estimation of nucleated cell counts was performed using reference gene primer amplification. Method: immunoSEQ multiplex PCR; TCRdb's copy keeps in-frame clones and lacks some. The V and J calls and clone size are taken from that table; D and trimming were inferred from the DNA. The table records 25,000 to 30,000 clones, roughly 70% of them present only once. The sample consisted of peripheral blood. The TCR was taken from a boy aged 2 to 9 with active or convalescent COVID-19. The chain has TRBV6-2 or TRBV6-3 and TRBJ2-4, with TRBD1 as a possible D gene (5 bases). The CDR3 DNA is TGTGCCAGCAGTTACACAGGAAACATAGCCAAAAACATTCAGTACTTC. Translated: CASSYTGNIAKNIQYF.